This TCR beta chain was observed in a study of cytomegalovirus exposure and HLA in healthy donors. As for the study in general: The same platform was used for the 95 to 150 validation repertoires and the 600 to 850 first-cohort repertoires, a later analysis reported.

Findings of the study overall: The study labeled fewer than 200 TCR beta chains cytomegalovirus-associated. Diagnosis of cytomegalovirus status made by the classifier reportedly showed high specificity and sensitivity.

Clones were read by immunoSEQ multiplex PCR, and TCRdb kept only the in-frame ones, dropping some. This sample carries more than 110,000 clones, around 85% of them seen once, and the ten largest clones take 2.9%. The donors were members of the validation cohort comprising about 130 subjects, separate from the approximately 710-subject first cohort. This CDR3 region has 18 residues. Germline-derived CDR1 and CDR2 are LGHNA and YNFKEQ. Trimming cost V 3 bases and J 5 bases; bases outside gene matches: 12. As regards this clone: Antigen: not known.

The chain recombines TRBV4-2 with TRBJ2-2; 10 nucleotides align to TRBD2. What was sequenced was PBMCs. This TCR came from a man aged 18 to 35 in good health and CMV-seronegative. Here the CDR3 reads CASSHPSGTSDPTGELFF. The DNA for the CDR3 is TGTGCCAGCAGCCATCCCTCCGGGACTAGCGACCCGACCGGGGAGCTGTTTTTT.